One sample yielded the 15 T cell receptor beta chains listed below, sequenced in a study of cytomegalovirus exposure and HLA in healthy donors. Both 60 Vbeta primers and 13 Jbeta primers went into the PCR. Some clones are missing from TCRdb's copy, which holds only in-frame ones; the method was immunoSEQ multiplex PCR. The sample data list 150,000 to 200,000 clones. Input material: PBMCs. The receptor source for this set is a boy aged 5-17 years in good health and CMV-seronegative.

The chain is built from TRBV4-1 and TRBJ2-7; 11 nucleotides line up with TRBD2. The CDR3 covers 15 residues. CDR1 and CDR2 (germline): MGHRA, YSYEKL. V lost 4 bases and J lost 3; bases outside the gene matches: 5. The CDR3 reads CASSLSSGGLYEQYF. The CDR3 DNA reads TGCGCCAGCAGCCTGTCTAGCGGGGGGCTCTACGAGCAGTACTTC.

J is TRBJ2-5 and V is TRBV5-1, with D maybe TRBD1 (5 bases). The V end was cut by 4 bases, the J end by 4 bases, with 11 bases between. This CDR3 spans 13 amino acids. From germline, CDR1 is SGHRS and CDR2 YFSETQ. The CDR3 DNA sequence: TGCGCCAGCAGCAGGGGTTGGGGAGAGACCCAGTACTTC. Translating it yields CASSRGWGETQYF.

V usage is TRBV2 and J usage is TRBJ2-3; 13 nucleotides match TRBD2. The V gene end was trimmed by 6 bases and the J gene end by 5 bases; junction bases not matched to a gene: 8. The CDR3 consists of 16 residues. Germline CDR1 SNHLY, CDR2 FYNNEI. The CDR3 coding sequence is TGTGCCAGCAGGGACGGGACTAGCGGGGTGGGAGATACGCAGTATTTT. Translation gives CASRDGTSGVGDTQYF. Using reference TRBV2 and TRBJ2-3 for the parts outside the CDR3, the full variable domain is EPEVTQTPSHQVTQMGQEVILRCVPISNHLYFYWYRQILGQKVEFLVSFYNNEISEKSEIFDDQFSVERPDGSNFTLKIRSTKLEDSAMYFCASRDGTSGVGDTQYFGPGTRLTVL.

This chain uses TRBV28 with TRBJ1-3, with 7 bases lining up with TRBD1. This CDR3 has 15 residues. V gave up 7 bases and J gave up 2 bases; unmatched junction bases: 8. CDR1 and CDR2 from the germline V gene are MDHEN and SYDVKM. CDR3 sequence (DNA): TGTGCCAGCATTTACAGGGGATCCCCTGGAAACACCATATATTTT. Amino acid sequence: CASIYRGSPGNTIYF. Looking up the rest from reference TRBV28 and TRBJ1-3 gives the full variable domain: DVKVTQSSRYLVKRTGEKVFLECVQDMDHENMFWYRQDPGLGLRLIYFSYDVKMKEKGDIPEGYSVSREKKERFSLILESASTNQTSMYLCASIYRGSPGNTIYFGEGSWLTVV.

The chain is built from TRBV9 and TRBJ2-7, with 8 positions matching TRBD2. This CDR3 region has 14 residues. Germline CDR1 SGDLS, CDR2 YYNGEE. The V gene end was trimmed by 4 bases and the J gene end by 6 bases; junction bases not matched to a gene: 9. The CDR3 protein is CASSSGGRWAEQYF. CDR3 nucleotides: TGTGCCAGCAGCAGCGGGGGCAGGTGGGCCGAGCAGTACTTC.

The rearrangement links TRBV15 to TRBJ2-5; 7 nucleotides line up with TRBD1. Germline CDR1 and CDR2: LNHNV and YYDKDF (reference sequence). The CDR3 contains 16 residues. V gave up 1 base and J gave up 2 bases; unmatched junction bases: 7. The CDR3 protein is CATSRGPDRVQETQYF. The CDR3 bases are TGTGCCACCAGCAGAGGACCCGACAGGGTTCAAGAGACCCAGTACTTC.

The chain employs TRBV2 and TRBJ2-1; 11 nucleotides line up with TRBD2. Germline loops: CDR1 SNHLY, CDR2 FYNNEI. V lost 3 bases and J lost 8; bases outside the gene matches: 6. There are 15 residues in the CDR3. The CDR3 sequence is CASSELGLAVDEQFF. The CDR3 DNA reads TGTGCCAGCAGTGAGTTGGGACTAGCGGTGGATGAGCAGTTCTTC. Complete variable domain (other parts from reference TRBV2 and TRBJ2-1): EPEVTQTPSHQVTQMGQEVILRCVPISNHLYFYWYRQILGQKVEFLVSFYNNEISEKSEIFDDQFSVERPDGSNFTLKIRSTKLEDSAMYFCASSELGLAVDEQFFGPGTRLTVL.

The chain carries TRBV7-2 and TRBJ2-5, with D possibly matching TRBD2 (5 bases). Germline CDR1 is SGHTA and CDR2 is FQGNSA. Trimming removed 1 base from V and 2 bases from J, with 11 bases in between. The CDR3 sequence is 15 residues long. The CDR3: CASSLGRGSQETQYF. CDR3 coding DNA: TGTGCCAGCAGCTTAGGAAGAGGGTCTCAAGAGACCCAGTACTTC.

The chain links TRBV5-1 to TRBJ1-2; 7 nucleotides line up with TRBD1. Germline loops: CDR1 SGHRS, CDR2 YFSETQ. This CDR3 is built from 15 residues. Trimming removed 3 bases from V and 0 bases from J; junction bases left unmatched: 5. DNA of the CDR3: TGCGCCAGCAGCTCCCGGGACAGCGCTAACTATGGCTACACCTTC. It encodes CASSSRDSANYGYTF.

This chain links TRBV25-1 with TRBJ1-1, with TRBD1 identical over 9 bases. This CDR3 is built from 15 residues. CDR1 and CDR2 (germline): MGHDK, SYGVNS. The junction had 5 bases not matched to a gene; V was cut back by 3 bases and J by 3 bases. In DNA, the CDR3 is TGTGCCAGCAGTGACCCAAGGACAGGGGACACTGAAGCTTTCTTT. Its translation is CASSDPRTGDTEAFF.

The chain combines TRBV7-8 with TRBJ2-2; 9 positions match TRBD2. The junction had 8 bases not matched to a gene; V was cut back by 5 bases and J by 4 bases. Germline assignment: CDR1 SGHVS and CDR2 FQNEAQ. The CDR3 length is 16 residues. The CDR3 reads CASSAPGLAPTGELFF. CDR3 DNA: TGTGCCAGCAGCGCGCCGGGACTAGCCCCCACCGGGGAGCTGTTTTTT.

The chain couples TRBV7-2 to TRBJ1-5, with D perhaps TRBD1 (5 bases). Trimming left V 0 bases short and J 6 bases short, with 12 bases between. Germline loops: CDR1 SGHTA, CDR2 FQGNSA. The CDR3 covers 15 residues. The DNA for the CDR3 is TGTGCCAGCAGCTTAGCGGGCAGGGTGGGTCAGCCCCAGCATTTT. Amino acids: CASSLAGRVGQPQHF.

The chain links TRBV27 to TRBJ1-2; D is unresolved. This CDR3 has 14 residues. Looked up from germline, CDR1 is MNHEY and CDR2 is SMNVEV (reference sequence). Trimming left V 3 bases short and J 4 bases short, with 12 bases between. As DNA, the CDR3 is TGTGCCAGCAGTTTTTCGGGTTTTCCCTATGGCTACACCTTC. This codes for CASSFSGFPYGYTF.

V usage is TRBV11-2 and J usage is TRBJ2-7, with TRBD1 matching 9 bases. This CDR3 region has 16 residues. J was trimmed by 0 bases and V by 1 base; bases with no gene match: 4. From germline, CDR1 is SGHAT and CDR2 FQNNGV. The CDR3 coding sequence is TGTGCCAGCAGCTTAGGGGGACAGGGCCGCTCCTACGAGCAGTACTTC. Its protein is CASSLGGQGRSYEQYF.

J is TRBJ2-7 and V is TRBV5-6, with TRBD2 matching 8 bases. Losses at the gene ends were 10 bases for V and 2 bases for J; bases not matched to a gene: 11. This CDR3 comprises 14 residues. CDR1 is SGHDT and CDR2 is YYEEEE in the germline V gene. This CDR3 reads CACSRGGSPYEQYF. CDR3 coding DNA: TGTGCCTGTTCACGGGGGGGGTCGCCCTACGAGCAGTACTTC.